These 13 T cell receptor beta chains were all obtained from the same sample, sequenced in a study of spatial heterogeneity in lung cancer. Time point specified: sample taken at primary tumor resection. From tumor, nontumor lung or frozen PBMC, whole RNA was taken unsorted for sequencing. MiXCR, applied by TCRdb to the 5' RACE reads, yields one record per CDR3 protein. The sample records almost 75,000 distinct CDR3 sequences, roughly 13% being singletons. This material consisted of PBMCs, taken at surgery. The receptors come from a male donor with early-stage non-small cell lung cancer.

The rearrangement joins TRBV24-1 to TRBJ2-2; D is unresolved. Germline CDR1 is KGHDR and CDR2 is SFDVKD. The CDR3 runs to 14 residues. The V gene lost 7 bases and the J gene lost 4 bases, with 12 bases spanning the gap. CDR3 region: CATRTGPPTGELFF. DNA for the CDR3: TGTGCCACCAGGACCGGGCCCCCCACCGGGGAGCTGTTTTTT.

The chain combines TRBV7-9 with TRBJ1-1; D remains unclear. CDR1 and CDR2 (germline): SEHNR, FQNEAQ (reference sequence). Trimming cost V 2 bases and J 5 bases, with 12 bases left between them. This CDR3 has 14 amino acids. CDR3 loop: CASSLIVGVTEAFF. Written as DNA, the CDR3 is TGTGCCAGCAGCTTAATAGTTGGGGTAACTGAAGCTTTCTTT.

The chain uses TRBV6-2 or TRBV6-3 and TRBJ1-1; D is possibly TRBD1 (5 bases). CDR1 is MNHEY and CDR2 is SVGEGT in the germline V gene. The CDR3 is 18 residues long. V lost 5 bases, J lost 0 bases, and 22 bases lay in between. CDR3 nucleotide sequence: TGTGCCAGCAGTCCCCTTGGGGGGAGGAGATTCATGAACACTGAAGCTTTCTTT. As protein: CASSPLGGRRFMNTEAFF.

V gene TRBV6-2 or TRBV6-3 combines with J gene TRBJ1-1; tentative D call: TRBD1 (6 bases). CDR3 length: 14 residues. V was shortened by 8 bases and J by 1 base, with 14 bases between the two germline ends. Germline CDR1 and CDR2: MNHEY and SVGEGT. CDR3 nucleotides: TGTGCCAGCTTCCCTCGGACAGCGAACACTGAAGCTTTCTTT. This encodes CASFPRTANTEAFF.

The CDR3 sequence is CASRQTGGAGYTF. CDR3 bases: TGTGCCAGCAGGCAAACAGGGGGCGCAGGCTACACCTTC. V is TRBV27 and J is TRBJ1-2; 9 nucleotides agree with TRBD1. The CDR3 extends over 13 amino acids. The germline V gene encodes CDR1 MNHEY and CDR2 SMNVEV (reference sequence). J gave up 8 bases and V 6 bases, and 7 bases lay outside the gene matches.

The chain links TRBV4-3 to TRBJ2-5; maybe TRBD1 (5 bases). CDR1 and CDR2 from the germline V gene are LGHNA and YSLEER. The CDR3 extends over 15 amino acids. Trimming pared 1 base from V and 5 bases from J, leaving 14 bases between. This CDR3 reads CASSQASGKRETQYF. DNA of the CDR3: TGCGCCAGCAGCCAAGCATCAGGGAAACGGGAGACCCAGTACTTC.

This clonotype was seen only a few times. This chain connects TRBV12-5 to TRBJ1-2, with D uncertain. Germline lookup yields CDR1 LGHNT and CDR2 FRNRAP. This CDR3 spans 12 amino acids. V was shortened by 5 bases and J by 0 bases, with 4 bases between the two germline ends. CDR3 amino acids: CASGQANYGYTF. CDR3 coding DNA: TGTGCTAGTGGTCAGGCTAACTATGGCTACACCTTC. Full variable domain (remainder filled in from reference TRBV12-5 and TRBJ1-2): DARVTQTPRHKVTEMGQEVTMRCQPILGHNTVFWYRQTMMQGLELLAYFRNRAPLDDSGMPKDRFSAEMPDATLATLKIQPSEPRDSAVYFCASGQANYGYTFGSGTRLTVV.

The chain combines TRBV5-8 with TRBJ2-1, with 8 positions matching TRBD1. The CDR3 is 15 residues long. Trimming at V came to 0 bases and at J to 7 bases, leaving 6 bases not matched to a gene. Germline V gene sequence: CDR1 SGHTS, CDR2 YDEGEE. CDR3: CASSLGGQGMNEQFF. The CDR3 region has the DNA TGTGCCAGCAGCTTGGGTGGACAGGGCATGAATGAGCAGTTCTTC.

The sample holds a few counts of this clonotype. The genes are TRBV20-1 and TRBJ2-1, with 10 bases fitting TRBD2. CDR1 and CDR2 from the germline V gene are DFQATT and SNEGSKA (reference sequence). V was clipped by 6 bases and J by 7 bases; unmatched bases: 12. The CDR3 runs 15 residues. CDR3 protein: CSASAGTSDLNEQFF. CDR3 bases: TGCAGTGCGAGCGCCGGGACTAGCGATCTGAATGAGCAGTTCTTC.

This clonotype came up many times. This chain connects TRBV4-1 to TRBJ2-3, with 7 nucleotides matching TRBD1. V gave up 4 bases and J gave up 2 bases; unmatched junction bases: 3. The CDR3 covers 14 residues. Germline-derived CDR1 and CDR2 are MGHRA and YSYEKL. The CDR3 coding sequence is TGCGCCAGCAGCCCACAGGGGTACACAGATACGCAGTATTTT. Protein: CASSPQGYTDTQYF.

This clonotype occurred many times. This chain uses TRBV9 with TRBJ2-1; D is possibly TRBD2 (5 bases). Per the germline V gene, CDR1 is SGDLS and CDR2 is YYNGEE. The CDR3 contains 15 residues. Trimming stripped 0 bases from V and 6 bases from J, with 13 bases between. The CDR3 nucleotides read TGTGCCAGCAGCGTAGAAGCGGAGAAGACCAATGAGCAGTTCTTC. As protein: CASSVEAEKTNEQFF.

This clonotype has only a few counts. The genes are TRBV13 and TRBJ1-1, with 7 bases fitting TRBD1. With V trimmed by 5 bases and J by 6 bases, 9 bases remained unmatched. This CDR3 has 14 amino acids. Germline CDR1 PRHDT, CDR2 FYEKMQ (reference sequence). CDR3 protein: CASSPTTGLAEAFF. The CDR3 DNA reads TGTGCCAGCAGCCCCACGACAGGGTTGGCTGAAGCTTTCTTT.

This chain links TRBV7-2 with TRBJ2-5, with D possibly matching TRBD1 (5 bases). CDR3 length equals 13 residues. Trimming took off 2 bases at V and 7 bases at J, with 11 bases between the two ends. Germline V gives CDR1 SGHTA, CDR2 FQGNSA. The CDR3: CASSLQGRGTQYF. The DNA of the CDR3 is TGTGCCAGCAGCTTACAGGGCCGAGGGACCCAGTACTTC.